This TCR beta chain was sequenced during a study of blood T cell repertoires in COVID-19. Study overall: The cDNA or gDNA used as material had been derived from T cells, B-cell-depleted T cells, or PBMCs.

Per the study methods: Using reference gene primer amplification, nucleated cell counts were estimated. Clones were sequenced by immunoSEQ multiplex PCR, and TCRdb holds only the in-frame ones, with some missing. The V and J calls and the clone size are those of that table, but D and trimming were determined from the DNA. Of 15,000 to 20,000 clones in the sample, about 80% are singletons; the top ten hold around 10%. The sequencing input was peripheral blood. The sequence was obtained from a man at least 80 years old with acute or convalescent COVID-19.

This chain's CDR3 is CASSQPTGPSTEAFF. For the CDR3, the DNA is TGTGCCAGCAGCCAACCCACAGGGCCAAGCACTGAAGCTTTCTTT. This chain links TRBV16 with TRBJ1-1, with D possibly being TRBD1 (6 bases). The CDR3 has 15 amino acids. CDR1 is KGHSY and CDR2 is FQNENV in the germline V gene. The germline V and J ends were trimmed by 2 bases and 4 bases, with 14 bases remaining between them.